This T cell receptor beta chain was captured by sequencing in a study of sequential checkpoint blockade in melanoma. Method: immunoSEQ multiplex PCR; TCRdb's copy keeps in-frame clones and lacks some. This sample yields under 15,000 clones, of which about 75% are seen a single time; roughly 56% belongs to the top ten. Described treatment: randomized to nivolumab then ipilimumab (arm A) or the reverse (arm B). From thawed PBMCs, live CD3+CD8+ cells negative for CD19 and CD56 were sorted. CDR3 length: 15 residues. V shed 0 bases and J 10 bases; nucleotides not matched to a gene: 6. The germline V gene encodes CDR1 LGHNA and CDR2 YSLEER.

The V call is TRBV4-3, the J call TRBJ1-4; 9 bases agree with TRBD1. This clonotype was sampled from a human donor with melanoma. The specimen comprised CD8+ T cells sorted from blood (inferred from file names), sampled from a patient given nivolumab and ipilimumab in sequence. The CDR3 nucleotides read TGCGCCAGCAGCCAAGATTACAGGGGGCTGGTAAAACTGTTTTTT. Amino acid sequence: CASSQDYRGLVKLFF.